This TCR beta chain was obtained from a study of blood T cell repertoires in COVID-19. This clone was recorded once. Here immunoSEQ multiplex PCR was the method, and the copy in TCRdb shows in-frame clones only, minus some. The profile shows 63,000 or so clones, around 80% of them singletons. Sequencing input: peripheral blood. The sequence derives from a human donor in a cohort sampled during active COVID-19.

CDR3 region: CASSVSFNEKLFF. The CDR3 coding sequence is TGTGCCAGCAGCGTATCCTTTAATGAAAAACTGTTTTTT. The chain joins TRBV9 to TRBJ1-4; D ambiguous. The CDR3 covers 13 residues. Germline loops: CDR1 SGDLS, CDR2 YYNGEE. V lost 1 base and J lost 4, with 5 bases in between. Full variable domain (missing parts from reference TRBV9 and TRBJ1-4): DSGVTQTPKHLITATGQRVTLRCSPRSGDLSVYWYQQSLDQGLQFLIQYYNGEERAKGNILERFSAQQFPDLHSELNLSSLELGDSALYFCASSVSFNEKLFFGSGTQLSVL.